This record looks at one T cell receptor (beta chain) sequence and its context. Its antigen is unknown. For repertoire sequencing, the TCR beta CDR3 regions were amplified from RNA transcripts. Second-round multiplex PCR came after a first-round RT-PCR that employed HTBI primers. Using its own MiXCR run on the multiplex PCR reads, TCRdb lists one record per CDR3 protein. Among approximately 460,000 distinct CDR3 sequences listed, roughly an eighth were seen once. The data belong to a study of Graves' ophthalmopathy and Graves' hyperthyroidism. Turning to the study itself: There was a collection of peripheral blood at initial diagnosis, before any treatment.

Those donors who had ophthalmopathy presented with moderate-to-severe activity, a CAS of ≥3, a NOSPECS of ≥4 and a duration under 3 months. From germline, CDR1 is MDHEN and CDR2 SYDVKM. J gave up 8 bases and V 4 bases, and 7 bases lay outside the gene matches. This CDR3 is built from 14 residues. Broader study findings: Detection in blood was also observed for most expanded thyroid clonotypes above 0.001 frequency.

The TCR originated in a woman aged 25 to 39 with Graves' ophthalmopathy. The chain joins TRBV28 to TRBJ1-5; 8 nucleotides align to TRBD1. Sample: blood. The CDR3 nucleotides read TGTGCCAGCAGTTCGGGACAGGTGACGAAGCCCCAGCATTTT. It encodes CASSSGQVTKPQHF.